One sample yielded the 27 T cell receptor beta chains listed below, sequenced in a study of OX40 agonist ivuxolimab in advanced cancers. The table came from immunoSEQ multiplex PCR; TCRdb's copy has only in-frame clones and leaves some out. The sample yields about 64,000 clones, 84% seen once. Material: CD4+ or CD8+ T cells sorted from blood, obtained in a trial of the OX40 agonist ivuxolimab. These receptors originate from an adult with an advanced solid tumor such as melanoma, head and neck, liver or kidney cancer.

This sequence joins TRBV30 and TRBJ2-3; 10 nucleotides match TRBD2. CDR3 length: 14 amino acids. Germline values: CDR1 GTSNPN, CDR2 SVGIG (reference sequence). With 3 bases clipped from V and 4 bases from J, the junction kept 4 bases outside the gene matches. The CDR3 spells CAWRLAGGSDTQYF. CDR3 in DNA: TGTGCCTGGAGATTAGCGGGAGGTTCAGATACGCAGTATTTT.

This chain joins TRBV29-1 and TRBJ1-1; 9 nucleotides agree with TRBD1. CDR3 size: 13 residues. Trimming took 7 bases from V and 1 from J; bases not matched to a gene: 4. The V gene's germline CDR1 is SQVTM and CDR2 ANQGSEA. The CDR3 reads CSATQGANTEAFF. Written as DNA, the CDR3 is TGCAGCGCTACACAGGGGGCGAACACTGAAGCTTTCTTT.

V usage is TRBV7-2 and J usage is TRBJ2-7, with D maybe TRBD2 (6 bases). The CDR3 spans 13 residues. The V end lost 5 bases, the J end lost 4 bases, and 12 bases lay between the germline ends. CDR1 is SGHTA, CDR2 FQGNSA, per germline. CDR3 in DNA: TGTGCCAGCAGCCCAAAGACTAGATACGAGCAGTACTTC. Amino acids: CASSPKTRYEQYF. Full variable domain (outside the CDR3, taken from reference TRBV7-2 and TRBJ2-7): GAGVSQSPSNKVTEKGKDVELRCDPISGHTALYWYRQSLGQGLEFLIYFQGNSAPDKSGLPSDRFSAERTGGSVSTLTIQRTQQEDSAVYLCASSPKTRYEQYFGPGTRLTVT.

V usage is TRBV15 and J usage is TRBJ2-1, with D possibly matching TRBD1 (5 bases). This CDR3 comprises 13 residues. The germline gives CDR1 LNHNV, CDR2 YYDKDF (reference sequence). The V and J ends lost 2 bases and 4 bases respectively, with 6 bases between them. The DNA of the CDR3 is TGTGCCACCAGCAGAAAGGGGTACAATGAGCAGTTCTTC. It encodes CATSRKGYNEQFF.

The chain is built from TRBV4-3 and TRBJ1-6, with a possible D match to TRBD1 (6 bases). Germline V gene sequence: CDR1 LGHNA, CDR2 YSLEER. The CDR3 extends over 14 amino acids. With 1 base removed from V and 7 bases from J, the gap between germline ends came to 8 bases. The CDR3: CASSQGGGNSPLHF. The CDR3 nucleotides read TGCGCCAGCAGCCAAGGAGGGGGAAATTCACCCCTCCACTTT.

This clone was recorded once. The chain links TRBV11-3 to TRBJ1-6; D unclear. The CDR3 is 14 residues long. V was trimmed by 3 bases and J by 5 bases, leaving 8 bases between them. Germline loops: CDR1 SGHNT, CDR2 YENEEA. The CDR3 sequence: CASSLEANNSPLHF. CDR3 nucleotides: TGTGCCAGCAGCTTGGAGGCGAATAATTCACCCCTCCACTTT.

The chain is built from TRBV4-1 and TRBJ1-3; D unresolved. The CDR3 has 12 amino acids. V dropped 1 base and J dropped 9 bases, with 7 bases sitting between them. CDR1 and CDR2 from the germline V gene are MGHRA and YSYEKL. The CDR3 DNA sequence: TGCGCCAGCAGCCAAGTTTCTAGCACCATATATTTT. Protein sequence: CASSQVSSTIYF.

The CDR3 loop is CASSPSGKRETQYF. CDR3 coding DNA: TGTGCCAGCTCACCATCAGGAAAAAGAGAGACCCAGTACTTC. The rearrangement joins TRBV18 to TRBJ2-5; no firm D call. CDR3 size: 14 residues. Germline CDR1 is KGHSH and CDR2 is LQKENI. V was cut by 2 bases and J by 4 bases, with 11 bases left in between.

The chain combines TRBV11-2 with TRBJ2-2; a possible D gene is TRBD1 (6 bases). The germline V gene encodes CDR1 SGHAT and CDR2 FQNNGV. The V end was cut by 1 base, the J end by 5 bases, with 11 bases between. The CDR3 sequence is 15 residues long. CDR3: CASSLVLGATGELFF. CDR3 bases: TGTGCCAGCAGCTTAGTGTTGGGGGCAACCGGGGAGCTGTTTTTT.

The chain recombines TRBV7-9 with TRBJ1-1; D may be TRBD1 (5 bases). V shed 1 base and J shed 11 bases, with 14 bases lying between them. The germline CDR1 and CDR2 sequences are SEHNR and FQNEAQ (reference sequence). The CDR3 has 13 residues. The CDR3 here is CASSLVHQGGAFF. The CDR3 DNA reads TGTGCCAGCAGCTTAGTCCACCAGGGTGGCGCTTTCTTT.

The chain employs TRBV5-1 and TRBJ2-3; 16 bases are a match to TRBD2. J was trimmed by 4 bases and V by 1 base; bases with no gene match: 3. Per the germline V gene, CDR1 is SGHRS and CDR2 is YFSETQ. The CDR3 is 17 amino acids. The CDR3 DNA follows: TGCGCCAGCAGCTTGTGGGGGACTAGCGGGAGGGCAGATACGCAGTATTTT. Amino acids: CASSLWGTSGRADTQYF.

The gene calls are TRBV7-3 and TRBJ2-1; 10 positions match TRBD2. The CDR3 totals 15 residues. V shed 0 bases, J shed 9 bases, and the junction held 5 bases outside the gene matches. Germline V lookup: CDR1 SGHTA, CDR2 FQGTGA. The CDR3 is CASSLTLAGVSEQFF. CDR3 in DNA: TGTGCCAGCAGCTTAACGCTAGCGGGAGTGAGTGAGCAGTTCTTC.

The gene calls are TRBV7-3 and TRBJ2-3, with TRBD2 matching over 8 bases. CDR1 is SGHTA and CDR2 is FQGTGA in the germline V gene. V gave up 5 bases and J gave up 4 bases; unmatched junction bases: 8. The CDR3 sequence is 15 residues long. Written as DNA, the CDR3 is TGTGCCAGCAGCCCTCTAGCGGGTGGGGCAGATACGCAGTATTTT. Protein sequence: CASSPLAGGADTQYF.

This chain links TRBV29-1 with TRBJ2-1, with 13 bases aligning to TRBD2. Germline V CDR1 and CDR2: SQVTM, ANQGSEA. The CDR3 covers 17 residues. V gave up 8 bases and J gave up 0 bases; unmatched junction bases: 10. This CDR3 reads CSMVGTSGKSSYNEQFF. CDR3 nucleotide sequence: TGCAGCATGGTGGGGACTAGCGGGAAGAGCTCCTACAATGAGCAGTTCTTC.

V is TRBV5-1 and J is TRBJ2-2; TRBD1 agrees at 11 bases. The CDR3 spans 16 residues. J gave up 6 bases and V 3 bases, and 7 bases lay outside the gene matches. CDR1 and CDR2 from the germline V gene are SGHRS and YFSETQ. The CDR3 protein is CASSSGTGGGPGELFF. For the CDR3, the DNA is TGCGCCAGCAGCTCCGGGACAGGGGGGGGACCCGGGGAGCTGTTTTTT.

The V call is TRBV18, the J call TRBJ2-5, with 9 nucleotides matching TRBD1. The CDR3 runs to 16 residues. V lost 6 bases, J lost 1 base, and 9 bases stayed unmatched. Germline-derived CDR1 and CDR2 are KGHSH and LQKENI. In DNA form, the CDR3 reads TGTGCCAGCTCCCCCGGGACAGGGCCCTTCCAAGAGACCCAGTACTTC. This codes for CASSPGTGPFQETQYF.

CDR3 in DNA: TGTGCCAGCAGGCCTGACAGGGGCCCCGGGGAGCTGTTTTTT. This sequence encodes CASRPDRGPGELFF. The chain couples TRBV7-3 to TRBJ2-2; TRBD1 matches at 8 bases. V dropped 6 bases and J dropped 6; count of bases not matched to a gene: 6. This CDR3 region has 14 residues. Germline CDR1 is SGHTA and CDR2 is FQGTGA.

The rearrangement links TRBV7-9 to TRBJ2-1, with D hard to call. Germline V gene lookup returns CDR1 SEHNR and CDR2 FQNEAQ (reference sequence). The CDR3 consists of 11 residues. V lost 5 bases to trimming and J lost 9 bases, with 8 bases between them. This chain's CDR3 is CASSPLLEQFF. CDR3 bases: TGTGCCAGCAGCCCACTTCTTGAGCAGTTCTTC.

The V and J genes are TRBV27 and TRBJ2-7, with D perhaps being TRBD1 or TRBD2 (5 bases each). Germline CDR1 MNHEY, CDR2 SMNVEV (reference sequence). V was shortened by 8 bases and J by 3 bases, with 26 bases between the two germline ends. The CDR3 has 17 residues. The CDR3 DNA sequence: TGTGCCAGCGCCCCCCGGGACCGTCCCAGGGTGATCTACGAGCAGTACTTC. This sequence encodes CASAPRDRPRVIYEQYF.

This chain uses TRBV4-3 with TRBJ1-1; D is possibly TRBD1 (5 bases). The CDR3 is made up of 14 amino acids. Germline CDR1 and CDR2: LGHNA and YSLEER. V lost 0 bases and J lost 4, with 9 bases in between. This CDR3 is CASSQDGTFTEAFF. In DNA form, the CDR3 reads TGCGCCAGCAGCCAAGATGGGACCTTCACTGAAGCTTTCTTT.

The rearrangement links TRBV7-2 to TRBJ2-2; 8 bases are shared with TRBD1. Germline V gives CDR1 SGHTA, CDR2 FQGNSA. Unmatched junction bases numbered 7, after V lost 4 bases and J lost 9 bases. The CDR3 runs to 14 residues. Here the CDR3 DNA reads TGTGCCAGCAGCTCGGACAGGGTAAACCGGGAGCTGTTTTTT. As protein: CASSSDRVNRELFF.

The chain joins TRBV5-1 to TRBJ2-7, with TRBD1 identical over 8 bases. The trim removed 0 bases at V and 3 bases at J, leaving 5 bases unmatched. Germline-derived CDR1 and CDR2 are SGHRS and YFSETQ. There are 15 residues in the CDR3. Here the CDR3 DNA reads TGCGCCAGCAGCTTGGAGGGACAGGAGATCTACGAGCAGTACTTC. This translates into CASSLEGQEIYEQYF.

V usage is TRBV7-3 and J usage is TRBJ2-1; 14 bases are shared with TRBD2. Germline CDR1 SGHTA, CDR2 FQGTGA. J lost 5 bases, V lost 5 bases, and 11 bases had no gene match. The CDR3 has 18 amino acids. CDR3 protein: CASSPGTSGRRIHNEQFF. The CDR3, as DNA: TGTGCCAGCAGCCCCGGGACTAGCGGGAGAAGGATCCACAATGAGCAGTTCTTC.

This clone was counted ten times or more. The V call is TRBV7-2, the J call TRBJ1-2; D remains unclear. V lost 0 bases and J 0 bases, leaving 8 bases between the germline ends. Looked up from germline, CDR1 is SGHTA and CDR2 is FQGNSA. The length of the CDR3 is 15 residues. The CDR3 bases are TGTGCCAGCAGCTTAGCACTCGGGGCTAACTATGGCTACACCTTC. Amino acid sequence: CASSLALGANYGYTF.

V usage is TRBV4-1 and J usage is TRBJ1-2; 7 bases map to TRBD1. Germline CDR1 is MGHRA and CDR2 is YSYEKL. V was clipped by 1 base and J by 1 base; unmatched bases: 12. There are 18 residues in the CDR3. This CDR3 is CASSQGILQGKFNYGYTF. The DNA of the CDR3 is TGCGCCAGCAGCCAAGGTATTTTACAGGGGAAATTTAACTATGGCTACACCTTC.

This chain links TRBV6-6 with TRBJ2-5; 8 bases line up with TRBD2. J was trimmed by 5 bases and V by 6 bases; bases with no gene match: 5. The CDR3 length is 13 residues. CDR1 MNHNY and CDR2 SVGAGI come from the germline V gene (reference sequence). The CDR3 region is CASSLRGGETQYF. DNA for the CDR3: TGTGCCAGCAGCCTACGGGGGGGGGAGACCCAGTACTTC.

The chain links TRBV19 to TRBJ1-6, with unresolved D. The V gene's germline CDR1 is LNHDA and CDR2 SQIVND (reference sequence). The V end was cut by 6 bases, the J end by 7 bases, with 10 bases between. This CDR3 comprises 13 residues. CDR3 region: CASSRLGNSPLHF. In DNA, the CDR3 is TGTGCCAGTAGCCGACTCGGAAATTCACCCCTCCACTTT.